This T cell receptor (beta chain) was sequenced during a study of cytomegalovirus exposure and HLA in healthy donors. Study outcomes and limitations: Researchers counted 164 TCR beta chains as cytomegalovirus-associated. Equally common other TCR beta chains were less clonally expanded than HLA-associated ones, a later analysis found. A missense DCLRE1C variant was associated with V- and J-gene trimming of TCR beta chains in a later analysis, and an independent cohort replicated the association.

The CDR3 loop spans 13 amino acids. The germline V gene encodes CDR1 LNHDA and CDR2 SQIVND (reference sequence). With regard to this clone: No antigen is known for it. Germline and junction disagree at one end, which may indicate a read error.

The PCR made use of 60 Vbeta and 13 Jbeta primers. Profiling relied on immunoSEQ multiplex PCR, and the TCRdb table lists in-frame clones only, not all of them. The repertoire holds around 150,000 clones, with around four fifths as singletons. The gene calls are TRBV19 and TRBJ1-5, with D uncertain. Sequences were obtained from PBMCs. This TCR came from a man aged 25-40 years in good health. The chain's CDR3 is CASSIRENRPQHF. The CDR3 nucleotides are TGTGCCAGTAGTATTAGGGAGAATCGGCCCCAGCATTTT.